The TCR beta chain described here comes from a study of blood T cell repertoires in COVID-19 (TCRdb year 2020). Study-level background: Samples covering the acute and convalescent phases of COVID-19 were provided by collaborators in the United States, Italy and Spain. The prospective study material was composed of cDNA or gDNA derived from T cells, B-cell-depleted T cells, or PBMCs. Subjects who had been exposed to COVID-19, were actively infected with it, or had recovered from it provided the deeply sampled blood TCRbeta repertoires that made up the dataset. The repertoires were made available in a free public database intended to serve as a resource for research on the immune response to SARS-CoV-2. Samples came from the ongoing ImmuneRACE study (first 160 participants) plus 1,254 subjects from 6 global collaborators. A de-identified subject ID, COVID-19 status, age in years and sex were almost always included in the sample metadata. Where available, HLA class I and class II types were obtained from metadata supplied by the sample provider rather than from assay-based typing. Overall results and qualifications from the work: The amount of clinical and demographic metadata varied by source and participant and was provided uncurated.

Concerning this clone itself: Its binding antigen is unknown. Base qualities were left out, and no much larger clone turns up one base away.

TCRbeta CDR3 regions were amplified from genomic DNA using the immunoSEQ Assay, a bias-controlled multiplex PCR. The study's processing was this. The number of nucleated cells in each sample was estimated by amplification of reference gene primers within the assay. To quantify the absolute abundance of each unique TCRbeta CDR3 rearrangement, sequence reads were collapsed and filtered. Productive Simpson clonality was computed per sample as the square root of Simpson's diversity index over productive rearrangements. As stored in TCRdb, this immuneACCESS dataset retains in-frame rearrangements with V and J assigned. A fraction of the clones does not appear; measured against another copy, unresolved V genes explain less than half of the discrepancy, and the remainder lacks a known reason. The V and J calls and clone size come from that table; D and trimming were worked out from the DNA. For this sample there are 60,000 to 80,000 clones; roughly 88% appear just once. The top ten clones comprise 5.5% to 7% of the sample.

The CDR1 and CDR2 encoded by the germline V gene are SNHLY and FYNNEI. Taken from cysteine to phenylalanine, the CDR3 has 13 residues. Only the CDR3 DNA stays, 39 bases, in frame from base 1. The trim is 6 bases for V and 2 bases for J, with a gap of 10 bases between the germline ends. Collaborating institutions collected whole blood in K2EDTA tubes following their own protocols. For TCRbeta analysis, collaborator samples were shipped as frozen whole blood, as isolated PBMCs, or as DNA extracted from either sample type. The clonotype was recovered from an older woman with acute or convalescent COVID-19. The chain couples TRBV2 to TRBJ2-5; a tentative D match to TRBD1 spans 5 bases. Sequenced material: peripheral blood. The CDR3 in this case is CASRETAQETQYF. At the DNA level, the sequence is TGTGCCAGCAGGGAGACAGCGCAAGAGACCCAGTACTTC.